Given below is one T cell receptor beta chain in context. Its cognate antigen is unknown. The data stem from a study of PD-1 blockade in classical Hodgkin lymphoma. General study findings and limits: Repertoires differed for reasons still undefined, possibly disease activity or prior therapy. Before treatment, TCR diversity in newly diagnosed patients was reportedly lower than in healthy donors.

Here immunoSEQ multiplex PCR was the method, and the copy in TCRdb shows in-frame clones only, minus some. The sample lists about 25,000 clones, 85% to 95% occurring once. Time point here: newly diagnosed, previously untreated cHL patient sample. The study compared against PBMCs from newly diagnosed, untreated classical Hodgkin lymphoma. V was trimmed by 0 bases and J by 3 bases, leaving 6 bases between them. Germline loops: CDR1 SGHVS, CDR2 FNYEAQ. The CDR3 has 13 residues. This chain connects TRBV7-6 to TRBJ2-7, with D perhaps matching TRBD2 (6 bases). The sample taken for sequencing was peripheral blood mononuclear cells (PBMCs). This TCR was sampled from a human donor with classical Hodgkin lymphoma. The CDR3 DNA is TGTGCCAGCAGCTTAGCGGAGGGCTACGAGCAGTACTTC. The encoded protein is CASSLAEGYEQYF.